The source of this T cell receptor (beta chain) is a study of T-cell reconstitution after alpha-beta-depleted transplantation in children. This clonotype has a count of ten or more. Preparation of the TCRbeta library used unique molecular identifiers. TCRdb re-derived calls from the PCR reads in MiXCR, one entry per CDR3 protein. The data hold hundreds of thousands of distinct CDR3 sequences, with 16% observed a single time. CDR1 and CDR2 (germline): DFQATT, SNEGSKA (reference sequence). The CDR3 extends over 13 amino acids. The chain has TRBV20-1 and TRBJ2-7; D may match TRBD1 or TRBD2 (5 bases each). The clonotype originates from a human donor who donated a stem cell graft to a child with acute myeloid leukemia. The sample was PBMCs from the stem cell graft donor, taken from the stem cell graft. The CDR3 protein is CPTSVGATYEQYF. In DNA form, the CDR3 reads TGCCCAACCTCGGTCGGGGCCACCTACGAGCAGTACTTC.